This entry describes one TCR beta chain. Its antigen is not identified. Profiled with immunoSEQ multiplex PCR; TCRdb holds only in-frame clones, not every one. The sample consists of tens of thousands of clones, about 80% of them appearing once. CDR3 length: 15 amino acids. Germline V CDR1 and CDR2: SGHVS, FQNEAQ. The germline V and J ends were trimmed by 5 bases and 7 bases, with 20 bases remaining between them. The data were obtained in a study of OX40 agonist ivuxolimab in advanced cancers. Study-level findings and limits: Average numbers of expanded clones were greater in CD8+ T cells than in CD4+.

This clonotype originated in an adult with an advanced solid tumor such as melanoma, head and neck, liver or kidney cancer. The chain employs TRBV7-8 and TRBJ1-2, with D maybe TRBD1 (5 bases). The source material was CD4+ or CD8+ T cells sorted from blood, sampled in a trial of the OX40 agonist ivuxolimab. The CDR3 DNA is TGTGCCAGCAGCCGAACCCGACCGACAGAATCTGGCTACACCTTC. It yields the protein CASSRTRPTESGYTF. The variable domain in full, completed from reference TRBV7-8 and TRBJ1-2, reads GAGVSQSPRYKVAKRGQDVALRCDPISGHVSLFWYQQALGQGPEFLTYFQNEAQLDKSGLPSDRFFAERPEGSVSTLKIQRTQQEDSAVYLCASSRTRPTESGYTFGSGTRLTVV.